This T cell receptor beta chain was sequenced for a study of cytomegalovirus exposure and HLA in healthy donors. General study points: Sequences of the TCR beta chain were said to predict the HLA-A and HLA-B alleles of most subjects accurately. Specificity for CMV antigens was confirmed in vitro for three of the CMV-associated chains. CMV serostatus was the sole immune exposure information available.

PCR amplification relied on 60 Vbeta primers (plus 13 Jbeta primers). The assay was immunoSEQ multiplex PCR, and TCRdb's table has in-frame clones only and misses some. The sample gives about 160,000 clones, around 83% of which show up once; 0.9% to 1% is in the top ten. Details on this clone: The antigen is undetermined.

The CDR3 sequence is 15 residues long. The germline V gene encodes CDR1 MGHDK and CDR2 SYGVNS. Trimming took off 2 bases at V and 3 bases at J, with 11 bases between the two ends. This TCR was recovered from a girl aged 2 to 9 in good health and CMV-seropositive. Sequenced material: PBMCs. The V gene is TRBV25-1, the J gene TRBJ2-1; possibly TRBD2 for D (7 bases). The CDR3 DNA follows: TGTGCCAGCAGTGAAGGGGGGGCTGGCTACAATGAGCAGTTCTTC. This gives the protein CASSEGGAGYNEQFF.